This T cell receptor beta chain was retrieved from a study of OX40 agonist ivuxolimab in advanced cancers. About the research overall: Under the entry rules, prior anti-PD-1, anti-PD-L1 or anti-CTLA-4 therapy was allowed, and roughly 39% had some.

The cohort excluded patients with autoimmune disease history or systemic immunosuppression. Findings and caveats of the study: Expanded peripheral T-cell antigen specificity went undetermined. There was clonal expansion of CD4+ and CD8+ blood T cells by week 6 at 0.1 to 3.0 mg/kg.

TCRdb keeps only in-frame clones here, not all; method: immunoSEQ multiplex PCR. The sample carries 80,000 or so clones, about 88% recorded once. The sample holds a few counts of this clone. Its specificity is not known. The source of this sequence is an adult with an advanced solid tumor such as melanoma, head and neck, liver or kidney cancer. The source was CD4+ or CD8+ T cells sorted from blood, collected in a trial of the OX40 agonist ivuxolimab.

This CDR3 is CAWSRAGVVTEAFF. The CDR3 DNA sequence: TGTGCCTGGAGCCGCGCAGGGGTTGTCACTGAAGCTTTCTTT. J is TRBJ1-1 and V is TRBV30; TRBD1 might be the D (6 bases). In germline, CDR1 is GTSNPN, CDR2 SVGIG (reference sequence). The CDR3 contains 14 residues. Deletions cut 3 bases from V and 4 bases from J, with 15 bases between.